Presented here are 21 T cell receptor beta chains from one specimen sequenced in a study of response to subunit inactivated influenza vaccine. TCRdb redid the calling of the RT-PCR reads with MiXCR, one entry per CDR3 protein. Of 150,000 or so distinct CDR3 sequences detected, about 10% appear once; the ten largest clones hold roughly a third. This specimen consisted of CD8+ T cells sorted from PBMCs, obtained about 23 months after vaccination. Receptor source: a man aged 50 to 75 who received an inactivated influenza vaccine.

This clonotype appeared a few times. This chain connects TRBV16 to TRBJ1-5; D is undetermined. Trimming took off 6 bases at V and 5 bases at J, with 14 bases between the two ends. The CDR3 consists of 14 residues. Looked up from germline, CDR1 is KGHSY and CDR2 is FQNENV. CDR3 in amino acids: CASSKGLGYQPQHF. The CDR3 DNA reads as TGTGCCAGCAGTAAGGGCCTGGGATATCAGCCCCAGCATTTT.

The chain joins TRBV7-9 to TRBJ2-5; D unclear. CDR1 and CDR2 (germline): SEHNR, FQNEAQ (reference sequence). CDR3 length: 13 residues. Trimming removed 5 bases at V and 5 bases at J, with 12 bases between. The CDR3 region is CASSQAPRETQYF. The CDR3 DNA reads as TGTGCCAGCAGCCAAGCTCCCAGGGAGACCCAGTACTTC.

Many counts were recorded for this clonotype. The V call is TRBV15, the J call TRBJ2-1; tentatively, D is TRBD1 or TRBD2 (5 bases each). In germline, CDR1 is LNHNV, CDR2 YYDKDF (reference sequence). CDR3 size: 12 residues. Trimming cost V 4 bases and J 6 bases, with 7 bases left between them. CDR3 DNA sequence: TGTGCCACCAGCAAGGGGAGCAATGAGCAGTTCTTC. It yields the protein CATSKGSNEQFF. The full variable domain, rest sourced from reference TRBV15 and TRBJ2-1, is DAMVIQNPRYQVTQFGKPVTLSCSQTLNHNVMYWYQQKSSQAPKLLFHYYDKDFNNEADTPDNFQSRRPNTSFCFLDIRSPGLGDTAMYLCATSKGSNEQFFGPGTRLTVL.

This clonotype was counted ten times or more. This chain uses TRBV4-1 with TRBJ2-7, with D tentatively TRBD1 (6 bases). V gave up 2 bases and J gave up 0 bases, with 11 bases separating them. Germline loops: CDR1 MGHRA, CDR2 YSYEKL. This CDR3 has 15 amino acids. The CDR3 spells CASSQRTESSYEQYF. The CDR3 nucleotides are TGCGCCAGCAGCCAAAGGACAGAGAGCTCCTACGAGCAGTACTTC.

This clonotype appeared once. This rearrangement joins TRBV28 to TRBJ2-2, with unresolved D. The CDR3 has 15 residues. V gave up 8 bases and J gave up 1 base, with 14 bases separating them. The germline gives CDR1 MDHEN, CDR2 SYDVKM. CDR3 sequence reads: CASVGSGQNTGELFF. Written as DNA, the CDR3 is TGTGCCAGCGTCGGGTCGGGTCAGAACACCGGGGAGCTGTTTTTT.

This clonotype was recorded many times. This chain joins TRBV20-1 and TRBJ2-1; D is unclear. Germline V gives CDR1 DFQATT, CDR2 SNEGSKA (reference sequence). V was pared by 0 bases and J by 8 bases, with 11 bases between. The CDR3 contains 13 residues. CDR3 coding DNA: TGCAGTGCTAGAGACGATACTACCTATGAGCAGTTCTTC. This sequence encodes CSARDDTTYEQFF.

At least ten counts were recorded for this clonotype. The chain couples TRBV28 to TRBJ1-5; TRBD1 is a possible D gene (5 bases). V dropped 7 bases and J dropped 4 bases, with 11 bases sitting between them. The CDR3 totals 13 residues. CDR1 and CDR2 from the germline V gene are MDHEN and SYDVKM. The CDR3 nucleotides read TGTGCCAGCATGGGACGGATGAATCAGCCCCAGCATTTT. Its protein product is CASMGRMNQPQHF. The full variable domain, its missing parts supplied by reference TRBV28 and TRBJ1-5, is DVKVTQSSRYLVKRTGEKVFLECVQDMDHENMFWYRQDPGLGLRLIYFSYDVKMKEKGDIPEGYSVSREKKERFSLILESASTNQTSMYLCASMGRMNQPQHFGDGTRLSIL.

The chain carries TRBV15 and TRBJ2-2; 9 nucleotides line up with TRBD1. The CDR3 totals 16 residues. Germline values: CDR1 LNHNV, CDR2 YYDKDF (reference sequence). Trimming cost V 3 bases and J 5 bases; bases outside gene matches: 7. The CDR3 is CATSRAFGTGTGELFF. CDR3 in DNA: TGTGCCACCAGCAGGGCCTTCGGGACAGGGACCGGGGAGCTGTTTTTT.

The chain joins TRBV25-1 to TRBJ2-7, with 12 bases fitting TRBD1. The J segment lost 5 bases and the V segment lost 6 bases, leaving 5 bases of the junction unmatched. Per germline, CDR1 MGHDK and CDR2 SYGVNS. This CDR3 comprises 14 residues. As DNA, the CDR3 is TGTGCCAGCAGCCAGGGACAGGGGGCCCACGAGCAGTACTTC. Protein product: CASSQGQGAHEQYF.

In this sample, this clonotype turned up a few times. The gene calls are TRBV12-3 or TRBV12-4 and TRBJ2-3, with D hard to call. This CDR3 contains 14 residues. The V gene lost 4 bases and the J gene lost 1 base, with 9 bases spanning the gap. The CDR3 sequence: CASSSLGGTDTQYF. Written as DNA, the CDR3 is TGTGCCAGCAGTTCTCTTGGGGGCACAGATACGCAGTATTTT.

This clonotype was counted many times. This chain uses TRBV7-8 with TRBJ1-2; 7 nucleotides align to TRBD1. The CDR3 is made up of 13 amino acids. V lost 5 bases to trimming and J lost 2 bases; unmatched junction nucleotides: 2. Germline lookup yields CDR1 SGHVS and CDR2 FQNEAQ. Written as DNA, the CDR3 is TGTGCCAGCAGCGAGGGACAGAACTATGGCTACACCTTC. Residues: CASSEGQNYGYTF.

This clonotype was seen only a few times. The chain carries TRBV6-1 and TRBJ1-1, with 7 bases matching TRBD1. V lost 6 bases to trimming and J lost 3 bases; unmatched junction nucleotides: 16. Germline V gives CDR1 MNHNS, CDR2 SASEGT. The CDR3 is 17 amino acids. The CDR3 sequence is CASRTANSRGPYTEAFF. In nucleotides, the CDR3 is TGTGCCAGCAGGACAGCTAATTCTAGGGGGCCCTACACTGAAGCTTTCTTT.

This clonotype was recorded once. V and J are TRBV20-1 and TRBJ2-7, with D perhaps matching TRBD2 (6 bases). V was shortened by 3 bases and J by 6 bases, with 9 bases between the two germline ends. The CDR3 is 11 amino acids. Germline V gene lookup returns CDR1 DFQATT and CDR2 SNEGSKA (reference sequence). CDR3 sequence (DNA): TGCAGTGCTAGGGGCGGGGTCGAGCAGTACTTC. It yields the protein CSARGGVEQYF.

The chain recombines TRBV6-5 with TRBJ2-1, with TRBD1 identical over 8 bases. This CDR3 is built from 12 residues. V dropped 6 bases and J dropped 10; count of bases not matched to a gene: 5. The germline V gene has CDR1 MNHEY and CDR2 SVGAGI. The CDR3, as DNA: TGTGCCAGCAGGGACAGGGTAGGGGAGCAGTTCTTC. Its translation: CASRDRVGEQFF.

CDR3 amino acids: CASSLLELRNEQYF. For the CDR3, the DNA is TGTGCCAGCAGTTTATTGGAGCTTCGGAACGAGCAGTACTTC. The V gene is TRBV28, the J gene TRBJ2-7; no firm D call. The CDR3 runs to 14 residues. The germline CDR1 and CDR2 sequences are MDHEN and SYDVKM. The V end lost 1 base, the J end lost 5 bases, and 12 bases lay between the germline ends.

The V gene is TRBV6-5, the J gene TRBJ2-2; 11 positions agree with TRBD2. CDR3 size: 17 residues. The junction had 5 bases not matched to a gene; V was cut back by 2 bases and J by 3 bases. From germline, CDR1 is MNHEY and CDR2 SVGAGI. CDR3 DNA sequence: TGTGCCAGCAGTTACGTCGGGACTAGCGGTTACACCGGGGAGCTGTTTTTT. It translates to CASSYVGTSGYTGELFF.

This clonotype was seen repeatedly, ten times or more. The CDR3 DNA follows: TGCAGTGCTAGAGACAGGGGCCGGACTAGCAACTACTACAATGAGCAGTTCTTC. Translated, it gives CSARDRGRTSNYYNEQFF. The genes are TRBV20-1 and TRBJ2-1, with 8 bases that match TRBD2. Germline V gives CDR1 DFQATT, CDR2 SNEGSKA (reference sequence). J gave up 3 bases and V 0 bases, and 13 bases lay outside the gene matches. The CDR3 is made up of 18 amino acids.

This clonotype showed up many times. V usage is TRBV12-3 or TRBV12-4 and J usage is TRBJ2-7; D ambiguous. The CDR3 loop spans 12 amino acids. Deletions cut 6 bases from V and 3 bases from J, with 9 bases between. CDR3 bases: TGTGCCAGCAGCTCGACGTACTACGAGCAGTACTTC. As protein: CASSSTYYEQYF.

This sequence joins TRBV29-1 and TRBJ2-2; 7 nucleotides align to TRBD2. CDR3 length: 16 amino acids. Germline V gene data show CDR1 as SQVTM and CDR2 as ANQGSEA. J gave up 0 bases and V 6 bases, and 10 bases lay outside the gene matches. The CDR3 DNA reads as TGCAGCGTGGCCCCCGGACTAGGATCGAACACCGGGGAGCTGTTTTTT. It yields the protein CSVAPGLGSNTGELFF.

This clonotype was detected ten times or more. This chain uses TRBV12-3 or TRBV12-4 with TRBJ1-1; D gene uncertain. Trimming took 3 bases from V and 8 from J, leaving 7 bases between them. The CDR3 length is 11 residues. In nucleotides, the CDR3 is TGTGCCAGCAGTTTGGGTGCCGAAGCTTTCTTT. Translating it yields CASSLGAEAFF.

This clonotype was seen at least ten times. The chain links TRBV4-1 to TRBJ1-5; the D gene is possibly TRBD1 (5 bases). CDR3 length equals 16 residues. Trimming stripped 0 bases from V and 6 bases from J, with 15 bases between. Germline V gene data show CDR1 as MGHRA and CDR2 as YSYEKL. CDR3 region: CASSQDAGRPSQPQHF. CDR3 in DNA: TGCGCCAGCAGCCAAGATGCAGGGAGGCCGAGTCAGCCCCAGCATTTT.